These 24 T cell receptor beta chains share one sample of origin, sequenced in a study of T cell responses to AZD1222 COVID-19 vaccine. Libraries were prepared by immunoSEQ multiplex PCR; TCRdb keeps only in-frame clonotypes and omits some of them. The repertoire holds roughly 160,000 clones, with about 91% as singletons. The sample in question was peripheral blood, obtained on day 0 of MenACWY control vaccination. These receptors came from an adult in good health.

The V and J genes are TRBV19 and TRBJ1-5; D unclear. The CDR3 runs to 14 residues. The V gene's germline CDR1 is LNHDA and CDR2 SQIVND (reference sequence). V was trimmed by 5 bases and J by 0 bases, leaving 8 bases between them. DNA of the CDR3: TGTGCCAGTAGTGCGGGCCTTAGCAATCAGCCCCAGCATTTT. This translates into CASSAGLSNQPQHF.

The chain recombines TRBV9 with TRBJ2-2; 13 positions agree with TRBD2. CDR1 SGDLS and CDR2 YYNGEE come from the germline V gene. The CDR3 runs to 16 residues. The ends lost 4 bases at V and 6 bases at J; junction bases unmatched: 6. The CDR3 DNA reads TGTGCCAGCAGCATTACTAGCGGGAGGGCCGCCGGGGAGCTGTTTTTT. Amino acids: CASSITSGRAAGELFF.

The chain links TRBV12-3 or TRBV12-4 to TRBJ2-5, with D perhaps assigned TRBD1 or TRBD2 (5 bases each). V was clipped by 5 bases and J by 5 bases, with 12 bases between them. This CDR3 is 13 amino acids long. CDR3 protein: CASSMGPWETQYF. CDR3 bases: TGTGCCAGCAGTATGGGACCCTGGGAGACCCAGTACTTC.

J is TRBJ1-3 and V is TRBV5-6, with D possibly being TRBD1 (6 bases). From germline, CDR1 is SGHDT and CDR2 YYEEEE. Trimming stripped 0 bases from V and 4 bases from J, with 20 bases between. The CDR3 contains 18 residues. CDR3 DNA sequence: TGTGCCAGCAGCTTGGCCAAGGGTTGGCGGACAGCGGGAAACACCATATATTTT. It codes for CASSLAKGWRTAGNTIYF.

This chain links TRBV7-2 with TRBJ1-1; no definite D call. Looked up from germline, CDR1 is SGHTA and CDR2 is FQGNSA. The CDR3 is made up of 14 amino acids. With 4 bases removed from V and 11 bases from J, the gap between germline ends came to 20 bases. The CDR3 sequence is CASSSTTFLGYAFF. The CDR3 DNA sequence: TGTGCCAGCAGCTCTACCACGTTTCTCGGATACGCTTTCTTT.

The rearrangement uses TRBV30 and TRBJ2-1; no reliable D call. V was shortened by 0 bases and J by 4 bases, with 4 bases between the two germline ends. Germline CDR1 is GTSNPN and CDR2 is SVGIG (reference sequence). There are 12 residues in the CDR3. The CDR3: CAWSVQYNEQFF. CDR3 bases: TGTGCCTGGAGTGTACAATACAATGAGCAGTTCTTC. The complete variable domain, with remaining parts taken from reference TRBV30 and TRBJ2-1, reads SQTIHQWPATLVQPVGSPLSLECTVEGTSNPNLYWYRQAAGRGLQLLFYSVGIGQISSEVPQNLSASRPQDRQFILSSKKLLLSDSGFYLCAWSVQYNEQFFGPGTRLTVL.

This chain connects TRBV5-3 to TRBJ2-7; TRBD2 matches at 13 bases. TRBV5-3 is given ORF status, its function remaining uncertain. The J segment lost 5 bases and the V segment lost 4 bases, leaving 18 bases of the junction unmatched. The CDR3 length is 19 residues. The CDR3 is CARSKISRKGLAGADEQYF. CDR3 sequence (DNA): TGTGCCAGAAGCAAAATATCCAGGAAAGGACTAGCGGGAGCCGACGAGCAGTACTTC.

The chain links TRBV7-8 to TRBJ2-7; TRBD2 aligns across 12 bases. V lost 5 bases and J lost 0; bases outside the gene matches: 17. CDR1 and CDR2 (germline): SGHVS, FQNEAQ. This CDR3 contains 20 residues. CDR3 loop: CASSPTRLAGDPRSSYEQYF. DNA for the CDR3: TGTGCCAGCAGCCCAACTCGACTAGCGGGAGACCCAAGGAGCTCCTACGAGCAGTACTTC.

V gene TRBV5-1 combines with J gene TRBJ2-7; 7 nucleotides align to TRBD1. Germline V gives CDR1 SGHRS, CDR2 YFSETQ. The CDR3 contains 13 residues. V shed 1 base and J 3 bases; nucleotides not matched to a gene: 1. The DNA of the CDR3 is TGCGCCAGCAGCTTGACAGGGGACTACGAGCAGTACTTC. This sequence encodes CASSLTGDYEQYF.

Written as DNA, the CDR3 is TGTGCCAGCAGCCAAGGCCAACTAGCGGGAGGCTACTCTTACGAGCAGTACTTC. Translating gives CASSQGQLAGGYSYEQYF. J is TRBJ2-7 and V is TRBV14, with 12 bases identical to TRBD2. In germline, CDR1 is SGHDN, CDR2 FVKESK. Germline trimming cut 1 base from V and 4 bases from J; bases unmatched to any gene: 11. This CDR3 region has 18 residues.

In DNA, the CDR3 is TGTGCCAGCAGGGAGATGGGGGCAGGGAGTGAAAAACTGTTTTTT. Amino acid sequence: CASREMGAGSEKLFF. V gene TRBV7-2 combines with J gene TRBJ1-4, with D tentatively TRBD1 (6 bases). This CDR3 is 15 amino acids long. Germline values: CDR1 SGHTA, CDR2 FQGNSA. The V end was cut by 6 bases, the J end by 7 bases, with 18 bases between.

The V and J genes are TRBV11-3 and TRBJ2-5; the match to TRBD2 covers 10 bases. This CDR3 is built from 17 residues. Germline values: CDR1 SGHNT, CDR2 YENEEA. The J segment lost 1 base and the V segment lost 1 base, leaving 6 bases of the junction unmatched. The CDR3 is CASSLGSLAGAQETQYF. CDR3 nucleotides: TGTGCCAGCAGCTTAGGGTCTCTAGCGGGGGCCCAAGAGACCCAGTACTTC.

The rearrangement joins TRBV15 to TRBJ2-2; TRBD2 aligns across 11 bases. Per germline, CDR1 LNHNV and CDR2 YYDKDF (reference sequence). Trimming cost V 0 bases and J 6 bases; bases outside gene matches: 9. The CDR3 extends over 18 amino acids. CDR3 DNA: TGTGCCACCAGCAGAGATCTAGGGCTAGCGGGAGGAGCCGGGGAGCTGTTTTTT. This codes for CATSRDLGLAGGAGELFF.

The rearrangement uses TRBV19 and TRBJ2-7; TRBD1 matches 8 bases. CDR3 length: 13 amino acids. V lost 6 bases and J lost 5; bases outside the gene matches: 6. Germline V CDR1 and CDR2: LNHDA, SQIVND (reference sequence). The CDR3 protein is CASRGQGFHEQYF. In DNA form, the CDR3 reads TGTGCCAGTAGAGGACAGGGCTTCCACGAGCAGTACTTC.

This chain links TRBV28 with TRBJ2-7; D is perhaps TRBD1 (6 bases). Germline values: CDR1 MDHEN, CDR2 SYDVKM. V was cut by 2 bases and J by 3 bases, with 17 bases left in between. CDR3 length: 16 amino acids. Here the CDR3 reads CASSLIPDRSRYEQYF. In DNA form, the CDR3 reads TGTGCCAGCAGTTTAATCCCGGACAGAAGTCGCTACGAGCAGTACTTC.

The chain uses TRBV7-6 and TRBJ2-2; tentative D call: TRBD1 (8 bases). V lost 8 bases and J lost 8, with 30 bases in between. From germline, CDR1 is SGHVS and CDR2 FNYEAQ. This CDR3 is 18 amino acids long. The CDR3 here is CASSRQGARRGSEGELFF. CDR3 DNA sequence: TGTGCCAGCTCGAGGCAGGGGGCTCGCCGCGGGAGTGAGGGGGAGCTGTTTTTT. The whole variable domain, remainder taken from reference TRBV7-6 and TRBJ2-2, is GAGVSQSPRYKVTKRGQDVALRCDPISGHVSLYWYRQALGQGPEFLTYFNYEAQQDKSGLPNDRFSAERPEGSISTLTIQRTEQRDSAMYRCASSRQGARRGSEGELFFGEGSRLTVL.

The V gene is TRBV19, the J gene TRBJ2-4, with 8 bases that match TRBD2. CDR3 length equals 17 residues. The germline V gene has CDR1 LNHDA and CDR2 SQIVND (reference sequence). Trimming cost V 1 base and J 0 bases; bases outside gene matches: 5. The CDR3 protein is CASSIGAGDRAKNIQYF. CDR3 nucleotides: TGTGCCAGTAGTATAGGAGCGGGGGATCGAGCCAAAAACATTCAGTACTTC.

The chain links TRBV2 to TRBJ1-5; no clear D. This CDR3 has 13 residues. V was trimmed by 4 bases and J by 5 bases, leaving 9 bases between them. CDR1 is SNHLY, CDR2 FYNNEI, per germline. The chain's CDR3 is CASSVPGHQPQHF. The CDR3, as DNA: TGTGCCAGCAGTGTTCCAGGCCATCAGCCCCAGCATTTT.

The genes are TRBV7-9 and TRBJ2-7; either TRBD1 or TRBD2 may fit D (5 bases each). The length of the CDR3 is 16 residues. V lost 1 base and J 0 bases, leaving 13 bases between the germline ends. In germline, CDR1 is SEHNR, CDR2 FQNEAQ (reference sequence). CDR3 loop: CASSLGEGESSYEQYF. CDR3 DNA: TGTGCCAGCAGCTTAGGCGAAGGGGAGAGCTCCTACGAGCAGTACTTC. Looking up the rest from reference TRBV7-9 and TRBJ2-7 gives the full variable domain: DTGVSQNPRHKITKRGQNVTFRCDPISEHNRLYWYRQTLGQGPEFLTYFQNEAQLEKSRLLSDRFSAERPKGSFSTLEIQRTEQGDSAMYLCASSLGEGESSYEQYFGPGTRLTVT.

The chain uses TRBV4-3 and TRBJ1-2; D unresolved. V was shortened by 3 bases and J by 1 base, with 12 bases between the two germline ends. CDR3 length: 15 amino acids. Germline-derived CDR1 and CDR2 are LGHNA and YSLEER. CDR3 DNA: TGCGCCAGCAGCCAGGGTACAACAGATAACTATGGCTACACCTTC. Its translation: CASSQGTTDNYGYTF.

The chain uses TRBV6-5 and TRBJ1-1; D gene uncertain. V lost 7 bases and J 6 bases, leaving 18 bases between the germline ends. CDR1 is MNHEY and CDR2 is SVGAGI in the germline V gene. The CDR3 is 14 amino acids. The CDR3 protein is CASTVTPSTSEAFF. The CDR3 DNA follows: TGTGCCAGCACGGTTACCCCCAGTACCTCTGAAGCTTTCTTT.

The chain employs TRBV6-1 and TRBJ1-3; D is perhaps TRBD1 (5 bases). Germline V lookup: CDR1 MNHNS, CDR2 SASEGT. V was shortened by 2 bases and J by 4 bases, with 15 bases between the two germline ends. The length of the CDR3 is 16 residues. The CDR3 coding sequence is TGTGCCAGCAGTGAACTCCGGGGCCGTAAGGGAAACACCATATATTTT. Amino acid sequence: CASSELRGRKGNTIYF.

The gene calls are TRBV28 and TRBJ2-7; TRBD1 agrees at 8 bases. This CDR3 is built from 14 residues. Germline assignment: CDR1 MDHEN and CDR2 SYDVKM. V was pared by 3 bases and J by 4 bases, with 5 bases of the junction left unmatched. The CDR3 region has the DNA TGTGCCAGCAGTTTCTGGGACAGGCAGTACGAGCAGTACTTC. This translates into CASSFWDRQYEQYF.

The chain combines TRBV5-1 with TRBJ1-1; TRBD1 aligns across 7 bases. This CDR3 contains 15 residues. Germline V lookup: CDR1 SGHRS, CDR2 YFSETQ. With V trimmed by 7 bases and J by 7 bases, 16 bases remained unmatched. CDR3 in amino acids: CASHQTGSKRGEAFF. The CDR3 DNA sequence: TGCGCCAGCCACCAGACAGGGAGTAAACGGGGTGAAGCTTTCTTT. The full variable domain, its missing parts supplied by reference TRBV5-1 and TRBJ1-1, is KAGVTQTPRYLIKTRGQQVTLSCSPISGHRSVSWYQQTPGQGLQFLFEYFSETQRNKGNFPGRFSGRQFSNSRSEMNVSTLELGDSALYLCASHQTGSKRGEAFFGQGTRLTVV.